Each of the 21 T cell receptor beta chains below was sequenced from the same sample in a study of CD8 T cells in Susac syndrome (dated by TCRdb to between 2017 and 2020). Receptor amplification or capture employed the immunoSEQ multiplex PCR assay. RNA was extracted using the RNeasy kit, and about 0.5 to 1 ug of the RNA was reverse transcribed with random hexamers. In-frame beta chains were kept once TCRdb had trimmed the public reads at Q25 with fastp and called clones with MiXCR. Rows matching on CDR3 protein sequence are summarized as one entry with the most common DNA and genes. The sample table contains 180,000 or so distinct CDR3 sequences; only one count was recorded for about 95% of them. Of the sample, approximately 0.1% is held by the ten largest clones. The sample was CD4+ T cells from PBMCs. Receptors were obtained from a human donor in good health.

This chain joins TRBV4-3 and TRBJ1-2, with D uncertain. V was trimmed by 1 base and J by 0 bases, leaving 9 bases between them. The germline V gene encodes CDR1 LGHNA and CDR2 YSLEER. CDR3 length equals 15 residues. The CDR3 coding sequence is TGCGCCAGCAGCCAAGGAACAGACGCTAACTATGGCTACACCTTC. Translating it yields CASSQGTDANYGYTF.

This sequence joins TRBV4-3 and TRBJ2-5; TRBD2 aligns across 9 bases. Germline lookup yields CDR1 LGHNA and CDR2 YSLEER. V lost 5 bases and J lost 4; bases outside the gene matches: 2. There are 13 residues in the CDR3. The CDR3 DNA sequence: TGCGCCAGCAGCGGCGGGAGGGGAGAGACCCAGTACTTC. It yields the protein CASSGGRGETQYF.

Here the CDR3 reads CASSELGVGANVLTF. CDR3 sequence (DNA): TGTGCCAGCAGTGAGTTGGGGGTTGGGGCCAACGTCCTGACTTTC. The chain recombines TRBV2 with TRBJ2-6, with D perhaps given as TRBD1 or TRBD2 (5 bases each). This CDR3 has 15 amino acids. Per the germline V gene, CDR1 is SNHLY and CDR2 is FYNNEI. Deletions cut 3 bases from V and 3 bases from J, with 9 bases between.

J is TRBJ2-1 and V is TRBV7-3; D gene ambiguous. V was cut by 1 base and J by 5 bases, with 6 bases left in between. The CDR3 runs 13 residues. The germline V gene has CDR1 SGHTA and CDR2 FQGTGA. CDR3 bases: TGTGCCAGCAGCTTAATTCGCCACAATGAGCAGTTCTTC. This encodes CASSLIRHNEQFF.

The V call is TRBV24-1, the J call TRBJ2-5, with D hard to call. The CDR3 sequence is 13 residues long. The V gene lost 9 bases and the J gene lost 3 bases, with 13 bases spanning the gap. Per the germline V gene, CDR1 is KGHDR and CDR2 is SFDVKD. In DNA, the CDR3 is TGTGCCACCGGGATTGGCAGAGAAGAGACCCAGTACTTC. Translating gives CATGIGREETQYF.

The CDR3 loop reads CASSLDSSGSYEQYF. The DNA for the CDR3 is TGTGCCAGCAGTTTAGACTCAAGCGGGAGCTACGAGCAGTACTTC. The chain joins TRBV12-3 or TRBV12-4 to TRBJ2-7; 8 nucleotides agree with TRBD2. The CDR3 length is 15 residues. The junction had 5 bases not matched to a gene; V was cut back by 1 base and J by 3 bases.

This chain joins TRBV12-3 or TRBV12-4 and TRBJ2-4, with 7 bases aligning to TRBD2. This CDR3 region has 14 residues. The V and J ends lost 6 bases and 2 bases, in that order; junction bases with no gene match: 4. The CDR3 DNA sequence: TGTGCCAGCAGCCAGGGACTAACCAAAAACATTCAGTACTTC. This encodes CASSQGLTKNIQYF.

This clonotype was detected once. V usage is TRBV5-1 and J usage is TRBJ2-7; D is tentatively TRBD1 or TRBD2 (7 bases each). With 3 bases removed from V and 5 bases from J, the gap between germline ends came to 15 bases. Germline CDR1 reads SGHRS; CDR2 reads YFSETQ. The CDR3 is 14 residues long. CDR3 residues: CASSSQGGIDEQYF. The CDR3 DNA follows: TGCGCCAGCAGCTCTCAGGGGGGGATCGACGAGCAGTACTTC.

The gene calls are TRBV27 and TRBJ2-5, with 7 bases that match TRBD2. Trimming cost V 4 bases and J 2 bases; bases outside gene matches: 7. CDR3 size: 15 residues. Per the germline V gene, CDR1 is MNHEY and CDR2 is SMNVEV (reference sequence). For the CDR3, the DNA is TGTGCCAGCAGTTCTTTCAGCGGGATACAAGAGACCCAGTACTTC. Translation gives CASSSFSGIQETQYF.

This chain connects TRBV7-8 to TRBJ1-5; 7 bases line up with TRBD1. V was clipped by 4 bases and J by 0 bases; unmatched bases: 9. Germline CDR1 reads SGHVS; CDR2 reads FQNEAQ. The CDR3 sequence is 17 residues long. The CDR3, as DNA: TGTGCCAGCAGCTCGACGGGACAGACATATAGCAATCAGCCCCAGCATTTT. Encoded protein: CASSSTGQTYSNQPQHF.

This chain links TRBV7-3 with TRBJ2-7; TRBD2 agrees at 10 bases. This CDR3 contains 14 residues. The V and J ends lost 5 bases and 7 bases, in that order; junction bases with no gene match: 8. Germline CDR1 reads SGHTA; CDR2 reads FQGTGA. CDR3 in amino acids: CASSLLSSGSEQYF. The DNA of the CDR3 is TGTGCCAGCAGCCTCCTCTCTAGCGGGAGTGAGCAGTACTTC.

The chain is built from TRBV12-3 or TRBV12-4 and TRBJ1-5; a possible D gene is TRBD1 (5 bases). This CDR3 is built from 15 residues. Between the trimmed V and J ends, which lost 8 bases and 3 bases, there was a span of 17 bases. CDR3 nucleotides: TGTGCCAGCTACCCCCAGGGTAGGGACAATCAGCCCCAGCATTTT. It translates to CASYPQGRDNQPQHF.

This clonotype was observed once. The V gene is TRBV28, the J gene TRBJ2-1; D remains unclear. Germline CDR1 is MDHEN and CDR2 is SYDVKM. Trimming took off 6 bases at V and 0 bases at J, with 6 bases between the two ends. The CDR3 spans 13 residues. CDR3 DNA: TGTGCCAGCAGAAGGCCCTCCTACAATGAGCAGTTCTTC. Its protein product is CASRRPSYNEQFF.

This clonotype appeared a single time. The V call is TRBV2, the J call TRBJ2-3; D call uncertain. CDR1 SNHLY and CDR2 FYNNEI come from the germline V gene. Deletions cut 4 bases from V and 6 bases from J, with 5 bases between. This CDR3 is built from 11 residues. DNA of the CDR3: TGTGCCAGCAGTGGTAGGGATACGCAGTATTTT. Encoded protein: CASSGRDTQYF.

The chain combines TRBV20-1 with TRBJ2-5; TRBD2 matches at 14 bases. This CDR3 has 15 residues. Germline V lookup: CDR1 DFQATT, CDR2 SNEGSKA (reference sequence). The V segment lost 4 bases and the J segment 4 bases; nucleotides outside the gene matches: 5. CDR3 coding DNA: TGCAGTGCTATCGGGACTAGCGGGAGCGGAGAGACCCAGTACTTC. Translated: CSAIGTSGSGETQYF.

The chain recombines TRBV29-1 with TRBJ2-6, with D tentatively TRBD1 or TRBD2 (6 bases each). CDR3 length equals 16 residues. V dropped 4 bases and J dropped 0 bases, with 13 bases sitting between them. CDR1 and CDR2 (germline): SQVTM, ANQGSEA. The CDR3 reads CSVALEGGSGANVLTF. The CDR3 region has the DNA TGCAGCGTTGCTCTCGAGGGGGGCTCTGGGGCCAACGTCCTGACTTTC.

This chain connects TRBV6-2 or TRBV6-3 to TRBJ1-2; no firm D call. The CDR3 runs 13 residues. Germline assignment: CDR1 MNHEY and CDR2 SVGEGT. V lost 4 bases to trimming and J lost 1 base, with 7 bases between them. Here the CDR3 reads CASSSVVNYGYTF. The CDR3, as DNA: TGTGCCAGCAGTTCGGTGGTTAACTATGGCTACACCTTC.

CDR3 nucleotides: TGCAGTGCTAACTCCGGGGCCTATGGCTACACCTTC. Translation gives CSANSGAYGYTF. This sequence joins TRBV20-1 and TRBJ1-2; a weak D match, TRBD1 (5 bases). Trimming shortened V by 4 bases and J by 4 bases, and 10 bases separated the two germline ends. This CDR3 is built from 12 residues. CDR1 and CDR2 (germline): DFQATT, SNEGSKA (reference sequence).

The rearrangement uses TRBV20-1 and TRBJ1-2; TRBD1 agrees at 9 bases. CDR3 length: 15 residues. The germline V gene encodes CDR1 DFQATT and CDR2 SNEGSKA (reference sequence). V was clipped by 3 bases and J by 4 bases; unmatched bases: 9. The CDR3 region is CSARGRDRVSYGYTF. CDR3 DNA sequence: TGCAGTGCTAGGGGACGGGACAGGGTCTCCTATGGCTACACCTTC.

The V call is TRBV29-1, the J call TRBJ2-5; D tentatively reads TRBD1 or TRBD2 (6 bases each). Germline V lookup: CDR1 SQVTM, CDR2 ANQGSEA. Between the trimmed V and J ends, which lost 8 bases and 2 bases, there was a span of 15 bases. The CDR3 sequence is 13 residues long. This CDR3 reads CSPWGAGQETQYF. The CDR3 region has the DNA TGCAGCCCGTGGGGGGCGGGACAAGAGACCCAGTACTTC. Based on the CDR3 plus reference TRBV29-1 and TRBJ2-5, the full variable domain is SAVISQKPSRDICQRGTSLTIQCQVDSQVTMMFWYRQQPGQSLTLIATANQGSEATYESGFVIDKFPISRPNLTFSTLTVSNMSPEDSSIYLCSPWGAGQETQYFGPGTRLLVL.

The chain recombines TRBV4-3 with TRBJ1-2; unclear D gene. Trimming shortened V by 0 bases and J by 3 bases, and 11 bases separated the two germline ends. Germline lookup yields CDR1 LGHNA and CDR2 YSLEER. The CDR3 sequence is 15 residues long. The CDR3 loop reads CASSQDRRGYYGYTF. The CDR3 nucleotides are TGCGCCAGCAGCCAAGATCGGCGGGGATACTATGGCTACACCTTC.